These 25 T cell receptor beta chains were sequenced from one sample in a study of T cell repertoires in cytomegalovirus infection. Their cognate antigens are unknown. TCRdb redid the calling of the reads with MiXCR, one entry per CDR3 protein. The sample contains 200,000 or so distinct CDR3 sequences, about 38% of which appear only once. The specimen comprised CD8+ T cells from cultured PBMCs, sampled from culture after CMV antigen stimulation. The receptors here all came from a human donor in good health (CMV status not recorded). Some clones in this sample may be carry-over from other donors' samples.

This rearrangement joins TRBV12-3 or TRBV12-4 to TRBJ1-1, with 7 bases aligning to TRBD1. This CDR3 is built from 11 residues. The V gene end was trimmed by 3 bases and the J gene end by 11 bases; junction bases not matched to a gene: 3. CDR3 in amino acids: CASSFGQAAFF. The DNA of the CDR3 is TGTGCCAGCAGTTTCGGACAGGCGGCTTTCTTT.

This clonotype was observed a few times. The V gene is TRBV2, the J gene TRBJ2-3; D is possibly TRBD2 (6 bases). This CDR3 contains 14 residues. The V gene lost 3 bases and the J gene lost 2 bases, with 9 bases spanning the gap. Germline loops: CDR1 SNHLY, CDR2 FYNNEI. The CDR3 protein is CASSDGRNTDTQYF. As DNA, the CDR3 is TGTGCCAGCAGTGACGGGAGAAACACAGATACGCAGTATTTT.

Comment on this clonotype: One end of the junction is discordant with germline, which a read error may explain. This chain uses TRBV15 with TRBJ1-2; D possibly corresponds to TRBD1 (5 bases). CDR1 LNHNV and CDR2 YYDKDF come from the germline V gene (reference sequence). This CDR3 has 14 amino acids. The CDR3 DNA follows: TGTACCACCAGCATGCAGGGAGAGGAGTATGGCTACACCTTC. This translates into CTTSMQGEEYGYTF.

V and J are TRBV27 and TRBJ1-1, with D perhaps TRBD1 (6 bases). Germline V gene data show CDR1 as MNHEY and CDR2 as SMNVEV (reference sequence). Trimming removed 5 bases at V and 6 bases at J, with 13 bases between. This CDR3 spans 13 amino acids. CDR3 DNA sequence: TGTGCCAGCAGTCCACAGGGATTCCCTGAAGCTTTCTTT. Its translation is CASSPQGFPEAFF.

The chain joins TRBV12-3 or TRBV12-4 to TRBJ1-1, with D hard to call. V shed 3 bases and J shed 4 bases, with 9 bases lying between them. This CDR3 spans 13 amino acids. CDR3 region: CASSFAPRTEAFF. The DNA for the CDR3 is TGTGCCAGCAGTTTCGCCCCTCGCACTGAAGCTTTCTTT.

The chain uses TRBV3-1 and TRBJ1-1; 8 bases fit TRBD1. The CDR3 covers 17 residues. Looked up from germline, CDR1 is LGHDT and CDR2 is YNNKEL (reference sequence). The V and J ends lost 4 bases and 0 bases, in that order; junction bases with no gene match: 10. The CDR3 region has the DNA TGTGCCAGCAGCCCAGAGGGGACAGGATCTTTGAACACTGAAGCTTTCTTT. Its translation is CASSPEGTGSLNTEAFF.

The J gene is TRBJ1-2, the V gene TRBV7-9, with 10 positions matching TRBD1. CDR1 SEHNR and CDR2 FQNEAQ come from the germline V gene (reference sequence). V lost 5 bases to trimming and J lost 6 bases; unmatched junction nucleotides: 6. The CDR3 loop spans 14 amino acids. The CDR3 coding sequence is TGTGCCAGCAGCCCGTGGGACAGGGGAGATGGCTACACCTTC. It is translated as CASSPWDRGDGYTF.

The chain couples TRBV20-1 to TRBJ1-4; 10 positions match TRBD1. From germline, CDR1 is DFQATT and CDR2 SNEGSKA (reference sequence). V shed 6 bases and J 2 bases; nucleotides not matched to a gene: 9. CDR3 size: 16 residues. CDR3 in DNA: TGCAGTGCAACCCCGACAGGGGGCATCACTAATGAAAAACTGTTTTTT. As protein: CSATPTGGITNEKLFF.

This clonotype has more than one count but fewer than ten. The J gene is TRBJ1-5, the V gene TRBV12-5; D ambiguous. The CDR3 contains 18 residues. CDR1 LGHNT and CDR2 FRNRAP come from the germline V gene. V lost 0 bases to trimming and J lost 3 bases, with 18 bases between them. The DNA for the CDR3 is TGTGCTAGTGGTTTGGTCTTTCCTTTGGGGTCTTTCAATCAGCCCCAGCATTTT. Translating it yields CASGLVFPLGSFNQPQHF.

The chain carries TRBV29-1 and TRBJ2-7; 12 bases fit TRBD1. Trimming cost V 6 bases and J 7 bases; bases outside gene matches: 10. The V gene's germline CDR1 is SQVTM and CDR2 ANQGSEA. The CDR3 is 14 residues long. CDR3 sequence: CSVWDRGRGGEQYF. CDR3 bases: TGCAGCGTGTGGGACAGGGGGCGCGGGGGGGAGCAGTACTTC.

The count of this clonotype is one. V gene TRBV28 combines with J gene TRBJ1-5; 10 positions match TRBD1. This CDR3 contains 16 residues. The V segment lost 3 bases and the J segment 0 bases; nucleotides outside the gene matches: 2. CDR1 MDHEN and CDR2 SYDVKM come from the germline V gene. CDR3 in DNA: TGTGCCAGCAGTTTTGGGACAGGGGTTAGCAATCAGCCCCAGCATTTT. This sequence encodes CASSFGTGVSNQPQHF.

The V gene is TRBV7-9, the J gene TRBJ1-2; TRBD1 matches at 9 bases. V trimming: 5 bases; J trimming: 8 bases; junction bases outside the gene matches: 3. The CDR3 has 12 residues. CDR1 is SEHNR, CDR2 FQNEAQ, per germline (reference sequence). The CDR3 region has the DNA TGTGCCAGCAGCCGGGACAGGGAAGGCTACACCTTC. This sequence encodes CASSRDREGYTF.

This chain links TRBV7-4 with TRBJ2-2, with D perhaps matching TRBD1 or TRBD2 (5 bases each). Germline CDR1 SGHVT, CDR2 SQSDAQ. The CDR3 length is 15 residues. The V and J ends lost 1 base and 3 bases respectively, with 9 bases between them. The CDR3 DNA sequence: TGTGCCAGCAGCTTAGGGGGGTCTGACACCGGGGAGCTGTTTTTT. Translation: CASSLGGSDTGELFF. Drawing the rest from reference TRBV7-4 and TRBJ2-2, the complete variable domain is GAGVSQSPRYKVAKRGRDVALRCDSISGHVTLYWYRQTLGQGSEVLTYSQSDAQRDKSGRPSGRFSAERPERSVSTLKIQRTEQGDSAVYLCASSLGGSDTGELFFGEGSRLTVL.

V gene TRBV11-2 combines with J gene TRBJ1-2; 7 bases agree with TRBD1. Germline V CDR1 and CDR2: SGHAT, FQNNGV. Losses at the gene ends were 5 bases for V and 4 bases for J; bases not matched to a gene: 10. This CDR3 is built from 15 residues. CDR3 residues: CASSPSARGFYGYTF. In DNA form, the CDR3 reads TGTGCCAGCAGCCCTTCGGCCAGGGGGTTCTATGGCTACACCTTC.

The chain combines TRBV7-8 with TRBJ2-7; D might be TRBD1 (6 bases). Trimming took 3 bases from V and 0 from J, leaving 9 bases between them. The CDR3 is 14 residues long. Germline CDR1 and CDR2: SGHVS and FQNEAQ. The CDR3 region has the DNA TGTGCCAGCAGCTTCCCGGACAGCTCCTACGAGCAGTACTTC. It specifies CASSFPDSSYEQYF.

This sequence joins TRBV20-1 and TRBJ2-1, with a possible D match to TRBD2 (6 bases). Germline-derived CDR1 and CDR2 are DFQATT and SNEGSKA (reference sequence). V was clipped by 0 bases and J by 3 bases, with 9 bases between them. The CDR3 loop spans 14 amino acids. DNA for the CDR3: TGCAGTGCTAGAGATTTGGAGGGCTACAATGAGCAGTTCTTC. Residues: CSARDLEGYNEQFF.

Here the CDR3 DNA reads TGCAGTGCTAGGTTTTCGGTAGGAACTGAGAACAATGAGCAGTTCTTC. It translates to CSARFSVGTENNEQFF. The genes are TRBV20-1 and TRBJ2-1, with D uncertain. V lost 3 bases, J lost 5 bases, and 20 bases lay in between. The CDR3 has 16 amino acids. CDR1 and CDR2 (germline): DFQATT, SNEGSKA (reference sequence).

This chain connects TRBV6-6 to TRBJ2-5, with TRBD2 matching 12 bases. The CDR3 consists of 16 residues. Germline loops: CDR1 MNHNY, CDR2 SVGAGI (reference sequence). V lost 6 bases and J lost 5; bases outside the gene matches: 10. The CDR3 nucleotides read TGTGCCAGCAGCGGTATACTAGCGGGGGGAGGGGAGACCCAGTACTTC. As protein: CASSGILAGGGETQYF.

This clonotype appeared a few times. The CDR3 here is CASSLGQGTSYEQYF. The CDR3 bases are TGTGCCAGCAGTTTAGGACAGGGGACCTCCTACGAGCAGTACTTC. The chain joins TRBV27 to TRBJ2-7, with 9 bases identical to TRBD1. CDR1 and CDR2 from the germline V gene are MNHEY and SMNVEV (reference sequence). This CDR3 comprises 15 residues. With V trimmed by 2 bases and J by 0 bases, 2 bases remained unmatched.

This clonotype has only a few counts. V usage is TRBV27 and J usage is TRBJ2-1, with D possibly being TRBD1 or TRBD2 (5 bases each). The V end lost 1 base, the J end lost 8 bases, and 15 bases lay between the germline ends. The CDR3 contains 15 residues. CDR1 MNHEY and CDR2 SMNVEV come from the germline V gene (reference sequence). The CDR3 reads CASSLLGRQGDEQFF. In DNA form, the CDR3 reads TGTGCCAGCAGTTTATTGGGACGCCAGGGCGATGAGCAGTTCTTC.

This clonotype was counted only a few times. This chain connects TRBV15 to TRBJ1-5, with D possibly TRBD1 on 5 matching bases. The CDR3 is 13 residues long. Trimming took off 5 bases at V and 4 bases at J, with 9 bases between the two ends. Germline V gives CDR1 LNHNV, CDR2 YYDKDF (reference sequence). The CDR3 nucleotides read TGTGCCACCAGCGGGGCCGATAATCAGCCCCAGCATTTT. Its protein is CATSGADNQPQHF.

Concerning this clonotype: The junction differs from germline at one of its ends, possibly a read error. The CDR3 DNA reads TGTGCCAGAAGTGAAATCTCGGGAGTAGGCTACGAGCAGTACTTC. Translation gives CARSEISGVGYEQYF. The gene calls are TRBV6-1 and TRBJ2-7, with D maybe TRBD2 (6 bases). In germline, CDR1 is MNHNS, CDR2 SASEGT. The CDR3 extends over 15 amino acids.

The genes are TRBV12-3 or TRBV12-4 and TRBJ1-3; D not certain. The CDR3 runs 15 residues. The V and J ends lost 2 bases and 2 bases respectively, with 10 bases between them. CDR3 in DNA: TGTGCCAGCAGTTTAAGGTTAGCAGCTGGAAACACCATATATTTT. This translates into CASSLRLAAGNTIYF.

This sequence joins TRBV6-6 and TRBJ2-1; no definite D call. Per germline, CDR1 MNHNY and CDR2 SVGAGI (reference sequence). V lost 5 bases, J lost 5 bases, and 13 bases lay in between. The CDR3 sequence is 14 residues long. The CDR3 nucleotides read TGTGCCAGCAGTCCCGGCCTCCATAACAATGAGCAGTTCTTC. It codes for CASSPGLHNNEQFF.

This chain uses TRBV7-2 with TRBJ1-1; D remains unclear. Germline V gives CDR1 SGHTA, CDR2 FQGNSA. The CDR3 is 15 amino acids. Trimming took 1 base from V and 0 from J, leaving 9 bases between them. The CDR3 protein is CASSLVPRMNTEAFF. In nucleotides, the CDR3 is TGTGCCAGCAGCTTAGTCCCCAGGATGAACACTGAAGCTTTCTTT.